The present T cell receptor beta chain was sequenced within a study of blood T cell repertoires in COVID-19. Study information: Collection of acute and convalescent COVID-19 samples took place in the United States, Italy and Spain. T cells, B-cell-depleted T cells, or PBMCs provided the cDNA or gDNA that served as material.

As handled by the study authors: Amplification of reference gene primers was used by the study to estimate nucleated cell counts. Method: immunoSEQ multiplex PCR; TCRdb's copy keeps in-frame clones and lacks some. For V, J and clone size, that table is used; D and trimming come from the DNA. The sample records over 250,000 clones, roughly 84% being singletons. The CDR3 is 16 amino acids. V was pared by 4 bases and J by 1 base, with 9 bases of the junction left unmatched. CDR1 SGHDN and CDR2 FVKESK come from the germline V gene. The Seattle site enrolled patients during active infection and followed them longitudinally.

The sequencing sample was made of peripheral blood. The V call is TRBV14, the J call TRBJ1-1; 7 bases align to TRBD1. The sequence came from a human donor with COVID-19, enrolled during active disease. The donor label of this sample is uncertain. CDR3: CASSLRLGQQNTEAFF. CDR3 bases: TGTGCCAGCAGCCTGAGGTTGGGACAGCAGAACACTGAAGCTTTCTTT.